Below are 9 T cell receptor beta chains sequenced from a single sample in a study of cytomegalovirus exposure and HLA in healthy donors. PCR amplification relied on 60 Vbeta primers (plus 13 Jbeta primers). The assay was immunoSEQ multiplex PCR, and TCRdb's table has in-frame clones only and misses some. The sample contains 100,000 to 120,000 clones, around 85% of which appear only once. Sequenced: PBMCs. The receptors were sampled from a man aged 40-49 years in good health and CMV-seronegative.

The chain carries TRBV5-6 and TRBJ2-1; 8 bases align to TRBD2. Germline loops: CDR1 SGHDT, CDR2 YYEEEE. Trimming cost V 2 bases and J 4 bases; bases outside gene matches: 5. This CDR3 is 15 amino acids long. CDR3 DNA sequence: TGTGCCAGCAGCTTAGGCGGGGGGCCGTACAATGAGCAGTTCTTC. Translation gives CASSLGGGPYNEQFF.

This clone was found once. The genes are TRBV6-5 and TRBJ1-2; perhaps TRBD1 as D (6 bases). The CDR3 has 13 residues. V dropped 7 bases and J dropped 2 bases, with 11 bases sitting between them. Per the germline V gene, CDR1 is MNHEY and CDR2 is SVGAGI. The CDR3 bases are TGTGCCAGCATCGGACAGTCAAACTATGGCTACACCTTC. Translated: CASIGQSNYGYTF.

The CDR3 DNA is TGTGCCAGCAGTTTCGGTTACAATGAGCAGTTCTTC. It encodes CASSFGYNEQFF. This chain connects TRBV7-9 to TRBJ2-1; unclear D gene. This CDR3 comprises 12 residues. Germline V gene data show CDR1 as SEHNR and CDR2 as FQNEAQ (reference sequence). Trimming took 6 bases from V and 4 from J, leaving 7 bases between them.

CDR3 DNA: TGTGCCAGCAGTCCTCCTAAGGGGAGGGGGCAGTACTTC. It specifies CASSPPKGRGQYF. The chain couples TRBV6-1 to TRBJ2-7; 7 bases fit TRBD2. The V gene's germline CDR1 is MNHNS and CDR2 SASEGT. With V trimmed by 5 bases and J by 9 bases, 10 bases remained unmatched. This CDR3 contains 13 residues.

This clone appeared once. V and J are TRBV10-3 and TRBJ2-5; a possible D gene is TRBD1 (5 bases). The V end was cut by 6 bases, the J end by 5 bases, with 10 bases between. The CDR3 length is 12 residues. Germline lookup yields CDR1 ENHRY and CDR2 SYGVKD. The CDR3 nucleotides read TGTGCCATCAGCCAGGCAGGGGAGACCCAGTACTTC. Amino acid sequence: CAISQAGETQYF.

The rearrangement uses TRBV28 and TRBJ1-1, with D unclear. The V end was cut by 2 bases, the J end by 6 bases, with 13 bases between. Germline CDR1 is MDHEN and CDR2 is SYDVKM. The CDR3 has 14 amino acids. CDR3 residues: CASSLGPSSSEAFF. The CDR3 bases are TGTGCCAGCAGTTTAGGCCCCTCCTCCTCTGAAGCTTTCTTT.

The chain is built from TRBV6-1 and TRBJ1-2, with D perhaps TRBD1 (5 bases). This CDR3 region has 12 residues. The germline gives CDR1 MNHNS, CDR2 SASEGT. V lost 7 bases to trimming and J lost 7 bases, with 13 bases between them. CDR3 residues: CASTEGRAGYTF. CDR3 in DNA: TGTGCCAGCACGGAGGGCAGGGCTGGCTACACCTTC.

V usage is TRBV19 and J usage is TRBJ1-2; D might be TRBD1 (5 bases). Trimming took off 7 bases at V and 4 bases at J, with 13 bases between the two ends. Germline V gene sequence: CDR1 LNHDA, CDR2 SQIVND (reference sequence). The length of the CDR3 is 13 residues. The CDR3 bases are TGTGCCAGTAACCCCAGGGCTGGCTATGGCTACACCTTC. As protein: CASNPRAGYGYTF.

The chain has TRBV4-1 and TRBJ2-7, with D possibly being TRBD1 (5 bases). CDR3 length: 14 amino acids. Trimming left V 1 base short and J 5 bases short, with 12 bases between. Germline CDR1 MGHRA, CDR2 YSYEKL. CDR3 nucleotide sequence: TGCGCCAGCAGCCAAGTGGGGCAGAGACACGAGCAGTACTTC. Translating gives CASSQVGQRHEQYF.